Below, 8 T cell receptor beta chains from the same sample are listed, as sequenced in a study of cytomegalovirus exposure and HLA in healthy donors. The PCR employed 60 Vbeta primers together with 13 Jbeta primers. Clones were read by immunoSEQ multiplex PCR, and TCRdb kept only the in-frame ones, dropping some. Among about 100,000 clones listed, about four fifths were seen once. The sample consisted of PBMCs. All receptors derive from a man aged 25-45 years in good health and CMV-seronegative.

The chain has TRBV19 and TRBJ2-7; D uncertain. Per the germline V gene, CDR1 is LNHDA and CDR2 is SQIVND (reference sequence). The CDR3 extends over 11 amino acids. Trimming shortened V by 5 bases and J by 2 bases, and 4 bases separated the two germline ends. The CDR3 loop reads CASSGAYEQYF. CDR3 DNA: TGTGCCAGTAGTGGAGCCTACGAGCAGTACTTC. Drawing the rest from reference TRBV19 and TRBJ2-7, the complete variable domain is DGGITQSPKYLFRKEGQNVTLSCEQNLNHDAMYWYRQDPGQGLRLIYYSQIVNDFQKGDIAEGYSVSREKKESFPLTVTSAQKNPTAFYLCASSGAYEQYFGPGTRLTVT.

The rearrangement joins TRBV11-3 to TRBJ2-5, with a weak D call TRBD2 (6 bases). The CDR3 has 13 residues. V was trimmed by 6 bases and J by 5 bases, leaving 13 bases between them. CDR1 and CDR2 (germline): SGHNT, YENEEA. The DNA for the CDR3 is TGTGCCAGCAGTATGAGGAGGGAGGAGACCCAGTACTTC. It encodes CASSMRREETQYF. Complete variable domain (other parts from reference TRBV11-3 and TRBJ2-5): EAGVVQSPRYKIIEKKQPVAFWCNPISGHNTLYWYLQNLGQGPELLIRYENEEAVDDSQLPKDRFSAERLKGVDSTLKIQPAELGDSAVYLCASSMRREETQYFGPGTRLLVL.

The genes are TRBV13 and TRBJ1-1; weak D call: TRBD1 (6 bases). The germline V gene encodes CDR1 PRHDT and CDR2 FYEKMQ (reference sequence). The V end lost 1 base, the J end lost 1 base, and 10 bases lay between the germline ends. The CDR3 is 15 residues long. For the CDR3, the DNA is TGTGCCAGCAGCTTAGTGGGACACGAGAACACTGAAGCTTTCTTT. Amino acids: CASSLVGHENTEAFF.

V usage is TRBV5-1 and J usage is TRBJ2-6, with D possibly matching TRBD1 (6 bases). CDR3 length: 17 amino acids. Trimming left V 4 bases short and J 0 bases short, with 14 bases between. CDR1 is SGHRS, CDR2 YFSETQ, per germline. CDR3 protein: CASSQRTDSSGANVLTF. Here the CDR3 DNA reads TGCGCCAGCAGCCAAAGGACAGATAGCTCTGGGGCCAACGTCCTGACTTTC.

As DNA, the CDR3 is TGCGCCAGCAGCTTACAGGGGTCCACAGATACGCAGTATTTT. Translated, it gives CASSLQGSTDTQYF. This chain links TRBV5-1 with TRBJ2-3; 7 positions agree with TRBD1. CDR1 is SGHRS and CDR2 is YFSETQ in the germline V gene. Trimming at V came to 2 bases and at J to 2 bases, leaving 2 bases not matched to a gene. The CDR3 is made up of 14 amino acids. Full variable domain (rest looked up from reference TRBV5-1 and TRBJ2-3): KAGVTQTPRYLIKTRGQQVTLSCSPISGHRSVSWYQQTPGQGLQFLFEYFSETQRNKGNFPGRFSGRQFSNSRSEMNVSTLELGDSALYLCASSLQGSTDTQYFGPGTRLTVL.

The V gene is TRBV30, the J gene TRBJ2-2, with 10 bases fitting TRBD2. The CDR3 runs 20 residues. Per germline, CDR1 GTSNPN and CDR2 SVGIG (reference sequence). The ends lost 2 bases at V and 4 bases at J; junction bases unmatched: 19. CDR3 sequence: CAWSTTRFAAGGPSTGELFF. DNA for the CDR3: TGTGCCTGGAGTACGACTCGGTTCGCAGCGGGAGGGCCCAGCACCGGGGAGCTGTTTTTT.

The chain employs TRBV9 and TRBJ2-1, with TRBD2 identical over 11 bases. CDR1 and CDR2 from the germline V gene are SGDLS and YYNGEE. The CDR3 totals 17 residues. The V gene end was trimmed by 3 bases and the J gene end by 6 bases; junction bases not matched to a gene: 11. CDR3 region: CASSDSSRLAGFNEQFF. The CDR3 coding sequence is TGTGCCAGCAGCGATAGTTCCCGACTAGCGGGGTTCAATGAGCAGTTCTTC.

Comments on this clone: Other DNA sequences in the same sample also yield this CDR3. This sequence joins TRBV18 and TRBJ2-1; D is unresolved. Between the trimmed V and J ends, which lost 1 base and 9 bases, there was a span of 4 bases. CDR1 and CDR2 from the germline V gene are KGHSH and LQKENI. This CDR3 contains 11 residues. The CDR3 protein is CASSPRGEQFF. CDR3 DNA sequence: TGTGCCAGCTCACCACGCGGTGAGCAGTTCTTC.